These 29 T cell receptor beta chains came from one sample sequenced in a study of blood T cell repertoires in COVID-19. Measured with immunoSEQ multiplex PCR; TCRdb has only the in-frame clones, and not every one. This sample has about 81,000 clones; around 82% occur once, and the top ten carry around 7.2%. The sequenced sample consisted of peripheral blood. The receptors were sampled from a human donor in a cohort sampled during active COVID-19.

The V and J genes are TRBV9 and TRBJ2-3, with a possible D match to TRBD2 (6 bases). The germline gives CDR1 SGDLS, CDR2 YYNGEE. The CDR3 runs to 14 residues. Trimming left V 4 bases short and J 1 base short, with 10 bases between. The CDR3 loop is CASSPGLGTDTQYF. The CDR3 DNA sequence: TGTGCCAGCAGCCCGGGACTCGGCACAGATACGCAGTATTTT.

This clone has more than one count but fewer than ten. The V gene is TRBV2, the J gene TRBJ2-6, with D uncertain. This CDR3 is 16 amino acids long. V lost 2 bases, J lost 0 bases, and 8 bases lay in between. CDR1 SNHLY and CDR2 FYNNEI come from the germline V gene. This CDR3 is CASSELRSSGANVLTF. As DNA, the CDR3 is TGTGCCAGCAGTGAATTGAGGAGCTCTGGGGCCAACGTCCTGACTTTC.

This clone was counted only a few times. In DNA, the CDR3 is TGCAGCGTCCCGAGACTCGCAGGGCGGGAGACCCAGTACTTC. It yields the protein CSVPRLAGRETQYF. The V call is TRBV29-1, the J call TRBJ2-5, with a tentative D call TRBD1 (5 bases). CDR3 length: 14 amino acids. Germline V gene data show CDR1 as SQVTM and CDR2 as ANQGSEA. V was trimmed by 6 bases and J by 5 bases, leaving 19 bases between them.

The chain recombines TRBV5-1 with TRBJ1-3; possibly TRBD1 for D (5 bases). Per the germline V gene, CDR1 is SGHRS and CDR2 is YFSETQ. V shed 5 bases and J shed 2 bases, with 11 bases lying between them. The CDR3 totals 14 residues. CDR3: CASRQTAAGNTIYF. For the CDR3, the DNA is TGCGCCAGCAGACAGACAGCTGCTGGAAACACCATATATTTT.

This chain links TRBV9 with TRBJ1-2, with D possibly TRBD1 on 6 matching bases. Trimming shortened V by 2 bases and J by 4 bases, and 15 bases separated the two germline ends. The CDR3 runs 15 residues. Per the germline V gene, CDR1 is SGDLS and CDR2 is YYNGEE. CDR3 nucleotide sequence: TGTGCCAGCAGCGTCGGGGCGGGGGGCTCCTATGGCTACACCTTC. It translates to CASSVGAGGSYGYTF.

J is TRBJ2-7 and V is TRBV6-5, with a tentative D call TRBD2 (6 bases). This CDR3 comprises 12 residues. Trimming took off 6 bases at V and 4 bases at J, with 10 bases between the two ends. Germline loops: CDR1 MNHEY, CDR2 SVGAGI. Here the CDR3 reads CASRGGVYEQYF. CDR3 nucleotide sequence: TGTGCCAGCAGAGGAGGGGTTTACGAGCAGTACTTC.

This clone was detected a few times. CDR3 sequence (DNA): TGTGCCAGCAGCCGCGGACAGGGGCAACATGGCTACACCTTC. It encodes CASSRGQGQHGYTF. The chain joins TRBV5-6 to TRBJ1-2; 9 nucleotides line up with TRBD1. The trim removed 4 bases at V and 6 bases at J, leaving 7 bases unmatched. Germline loops: CDR1 SGHDT, CDR2 YYEEEE. The CDR3 runs 14 residues.

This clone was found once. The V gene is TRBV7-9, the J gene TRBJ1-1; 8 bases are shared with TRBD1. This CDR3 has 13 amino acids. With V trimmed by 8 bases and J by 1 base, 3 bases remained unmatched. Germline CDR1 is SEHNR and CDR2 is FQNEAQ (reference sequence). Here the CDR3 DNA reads TGTGCCAGCCGACAGGGGACGAACACTGAAGCTTTCTTT. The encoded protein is CASRQGTNTEAFF.

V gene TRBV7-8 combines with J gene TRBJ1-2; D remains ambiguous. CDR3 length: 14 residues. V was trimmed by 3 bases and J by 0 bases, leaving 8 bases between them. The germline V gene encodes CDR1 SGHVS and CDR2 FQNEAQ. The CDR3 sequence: CASSFDKSNYGYTF. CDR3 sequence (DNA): TGTGCCAGCAGCTTCGACAAGTCTAACTATGGCTACACCTTC.

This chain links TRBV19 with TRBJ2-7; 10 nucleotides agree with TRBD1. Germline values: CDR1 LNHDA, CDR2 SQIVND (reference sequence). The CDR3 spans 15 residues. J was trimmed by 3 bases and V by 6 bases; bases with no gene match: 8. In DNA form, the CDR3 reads TGTGCCAGTAGCCCGACCGGGACAGGGGTCTACGAGCAGTACTTC. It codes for CASSPTGTGVYEQYF.

CDR3 region: CASSGGQGARLYEQYF. The DNA of the CDR3 is TGTGCCAGCAGTGGAGGGCAGGGGGCCCGCCTCTACGAGCAGTACTTC. The chain employs TRBV2 and TRBJ2-7; 8 bases line up with TRBD1. Germline V lookup: CDR1 SNHLY, CDR2 FYNNEI. The CDR3 is 16 residues long. The V and J ends lost 4 bases and 3 bases, in that order; junction bases with no gene match: 11. Full variable domain (remainder filled in from reference TRBV2 and TRBJ2-7): EPEVTQTPSHQVTQMGQEVILRCVPISNHLYFYWYRQILGQKVEFLVSFYNNEISEKSEIFDDQFSVERPDGSNFTLKIRSTKLEDSAMYFCASSGGQGARLYEQYFGPGTRLTVT.

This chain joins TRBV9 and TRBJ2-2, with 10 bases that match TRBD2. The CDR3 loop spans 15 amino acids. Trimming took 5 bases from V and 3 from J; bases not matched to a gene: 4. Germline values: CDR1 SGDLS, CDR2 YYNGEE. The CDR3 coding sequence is TGTGCCAGCAGTACTAGCGGGGCCCACACCGGGGAGCTGTTTTTT. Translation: CASSTSGAHTGELFF.

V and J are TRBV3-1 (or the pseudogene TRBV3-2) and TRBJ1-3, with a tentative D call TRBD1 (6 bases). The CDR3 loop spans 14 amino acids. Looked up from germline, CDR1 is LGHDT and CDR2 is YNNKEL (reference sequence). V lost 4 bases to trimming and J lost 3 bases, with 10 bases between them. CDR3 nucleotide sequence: TGTGCCAGCAGCCCCAGGACAGTTGGAAACACCATATATTTT. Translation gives CASSPRTVGNTIYF.

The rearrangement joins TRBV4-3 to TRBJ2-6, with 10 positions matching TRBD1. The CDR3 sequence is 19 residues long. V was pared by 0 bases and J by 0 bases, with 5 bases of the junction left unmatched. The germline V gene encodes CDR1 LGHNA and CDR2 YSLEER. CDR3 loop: CASSQDFGTGASGANVLTF. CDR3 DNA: TGCGCCAGCAGCCAAGATTTTGGGACAGGGGCCTCTGGGGCCAACGTCCTGACTTTC.

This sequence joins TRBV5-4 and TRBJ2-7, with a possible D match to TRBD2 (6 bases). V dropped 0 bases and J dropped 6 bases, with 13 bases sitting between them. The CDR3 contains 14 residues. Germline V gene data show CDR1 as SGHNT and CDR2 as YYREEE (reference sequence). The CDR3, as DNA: TGTGCCAGCAGCTTGGATGGCGGGGAGATCGAGCAGTACTTC. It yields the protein CASSLDGGEIEQYF.

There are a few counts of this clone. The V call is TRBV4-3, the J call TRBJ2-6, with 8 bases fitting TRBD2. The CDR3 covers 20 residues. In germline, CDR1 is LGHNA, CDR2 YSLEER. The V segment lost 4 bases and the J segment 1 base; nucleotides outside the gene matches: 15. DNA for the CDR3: TGCGCCAGCAGCCCAAGGATCGGCGGACTAGCACCTTCTGGGGCCAACGTCCTGACTTTC. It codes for CASSPRIGGLAPSGANVLTF.

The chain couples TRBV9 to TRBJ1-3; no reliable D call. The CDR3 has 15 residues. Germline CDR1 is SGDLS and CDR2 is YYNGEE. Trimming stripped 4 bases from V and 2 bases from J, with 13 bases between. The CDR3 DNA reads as TGTGCCAGCAGCTTTAATCCAGATACTGGAAACACCATATATTTT. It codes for CASSFNPDTGNTIYF.

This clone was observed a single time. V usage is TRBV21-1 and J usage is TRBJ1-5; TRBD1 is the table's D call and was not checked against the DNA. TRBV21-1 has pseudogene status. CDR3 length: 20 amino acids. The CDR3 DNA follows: TGTGCCAGCAGCAAAGGATCAGGGAAGTGGGTAGGCTATAGCAATCAGCCCCAGCATTTT. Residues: CASSKGSGKWVGYSNQPQHF.

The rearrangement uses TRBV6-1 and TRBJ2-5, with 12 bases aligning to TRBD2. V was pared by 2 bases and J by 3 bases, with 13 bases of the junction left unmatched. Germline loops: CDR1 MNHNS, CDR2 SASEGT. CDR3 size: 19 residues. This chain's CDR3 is CASSETITGLAGSKETQYF. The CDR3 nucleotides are TGTGCCAGCAGTGAAACGATTACCGGACTAGCGGGGAGCAAAGAGACCCAGTACTTC.

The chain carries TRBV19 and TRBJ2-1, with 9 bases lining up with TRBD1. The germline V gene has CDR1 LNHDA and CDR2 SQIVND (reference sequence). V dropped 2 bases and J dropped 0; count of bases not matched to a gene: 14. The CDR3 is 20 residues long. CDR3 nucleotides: TGTGCCAGTAGTATATCAAGGGGACAGGGACCTTTTTTCTCCTACAATGAGCAGTTCTTC. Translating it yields CASSISRGQGPFFSYNEQFF.

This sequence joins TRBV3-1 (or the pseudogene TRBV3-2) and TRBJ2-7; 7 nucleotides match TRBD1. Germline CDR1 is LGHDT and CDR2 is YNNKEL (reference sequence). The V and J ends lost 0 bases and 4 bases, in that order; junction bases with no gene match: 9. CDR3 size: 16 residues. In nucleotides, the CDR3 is TGTGCCAGCAGCCAAGATGGTACCAGGGGGTCTTACGAGCAGTACTTC. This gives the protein CASSQDGTRGSYEQYF.

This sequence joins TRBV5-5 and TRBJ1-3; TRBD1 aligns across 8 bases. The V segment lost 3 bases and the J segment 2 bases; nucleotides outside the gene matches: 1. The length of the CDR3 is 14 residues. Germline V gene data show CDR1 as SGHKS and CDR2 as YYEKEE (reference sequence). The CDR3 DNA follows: TGTGCCAGCAGCTGGGACAGGACTGGAAACACCATATATTTT. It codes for CASSWDRTGNTIYF.

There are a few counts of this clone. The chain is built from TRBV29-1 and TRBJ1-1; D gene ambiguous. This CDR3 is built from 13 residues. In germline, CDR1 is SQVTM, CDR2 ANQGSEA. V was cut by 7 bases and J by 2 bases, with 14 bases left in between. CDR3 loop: CSATRQVNTEAFF. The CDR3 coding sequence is TGCAGCGCCACAAGGCAGGTCAACACTGAAGCTTTCTTT.

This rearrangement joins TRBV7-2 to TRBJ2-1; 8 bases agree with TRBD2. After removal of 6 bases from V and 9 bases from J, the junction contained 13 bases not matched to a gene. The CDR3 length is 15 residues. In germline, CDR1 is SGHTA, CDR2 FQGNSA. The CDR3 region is CASSTSGGGFREQFF. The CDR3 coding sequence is TGTGCCAGCAGTACCTCCGGGGGGGGTTTCCGTGAGCAGTTCTTC.

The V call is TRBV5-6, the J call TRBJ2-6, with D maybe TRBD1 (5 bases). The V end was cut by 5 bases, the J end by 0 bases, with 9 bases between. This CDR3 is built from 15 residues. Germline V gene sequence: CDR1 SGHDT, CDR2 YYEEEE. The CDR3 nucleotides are TGTGCCAGCAGTACAGGTACCTCTGGGGCCAACGTCCTGACTTTC. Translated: CASSTGTSGANVLTF.

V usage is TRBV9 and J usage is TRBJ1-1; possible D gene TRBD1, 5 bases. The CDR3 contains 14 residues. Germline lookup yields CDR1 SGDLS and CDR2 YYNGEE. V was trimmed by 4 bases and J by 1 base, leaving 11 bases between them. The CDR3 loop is CASSPGIGNTEAFF. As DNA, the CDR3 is TGTGCCAGCAGCCCAGGGATAGGGAACACTGAAGCTTTCTTT.

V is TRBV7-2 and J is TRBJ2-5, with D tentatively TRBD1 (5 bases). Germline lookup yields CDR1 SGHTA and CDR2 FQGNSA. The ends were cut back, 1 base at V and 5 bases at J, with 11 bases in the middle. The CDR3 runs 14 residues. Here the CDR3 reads CASSLGPGPETQYF. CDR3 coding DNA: TGTGCCAGCAGCTTAGGACCAGGGCCGGAGACCCAGTACTTC.

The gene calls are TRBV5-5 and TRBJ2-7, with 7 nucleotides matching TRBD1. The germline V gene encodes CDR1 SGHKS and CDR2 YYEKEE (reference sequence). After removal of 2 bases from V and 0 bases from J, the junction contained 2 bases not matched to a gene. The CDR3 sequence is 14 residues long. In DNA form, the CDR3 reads TGTGCCAGCAGCTTCACAGGGGCCTCCTACGAGCAGTACTTC. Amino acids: CASSFTGASYEQYF. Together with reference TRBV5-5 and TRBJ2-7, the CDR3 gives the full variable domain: DAGVTQSPTHLIKTRGQQVTLRCSPISGHKSVSWYQQVLGQGPQFIFQYYEKEERGRGNFPDRFSARQFPNYSSELNVNALLLGDSALYLCASSFTGASYEQYFGPGTRLTVT.

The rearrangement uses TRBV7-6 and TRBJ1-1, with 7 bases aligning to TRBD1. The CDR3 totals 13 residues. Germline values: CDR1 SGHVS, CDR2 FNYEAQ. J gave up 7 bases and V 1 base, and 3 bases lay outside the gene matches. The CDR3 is CASSLVQGGEAFF. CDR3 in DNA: TGTGCCAGCAGCTTAGTGCAGGGGGGTGAAGCTTTCTTT.